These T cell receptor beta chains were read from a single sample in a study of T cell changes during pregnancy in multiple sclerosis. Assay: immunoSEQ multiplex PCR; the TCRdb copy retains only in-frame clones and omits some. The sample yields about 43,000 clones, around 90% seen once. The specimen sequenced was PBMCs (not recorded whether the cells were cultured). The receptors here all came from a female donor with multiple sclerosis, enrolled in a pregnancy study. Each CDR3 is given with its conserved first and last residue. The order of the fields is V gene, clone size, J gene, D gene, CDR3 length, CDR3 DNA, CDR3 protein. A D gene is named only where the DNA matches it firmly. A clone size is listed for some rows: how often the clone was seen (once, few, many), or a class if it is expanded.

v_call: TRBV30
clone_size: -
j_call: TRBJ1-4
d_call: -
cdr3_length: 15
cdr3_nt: TGTGCCTGGAGTGTACGTTCCGGGCTCGGGGAAAAACTGTTTTTT
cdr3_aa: CAWSVRSGLGEKLFF

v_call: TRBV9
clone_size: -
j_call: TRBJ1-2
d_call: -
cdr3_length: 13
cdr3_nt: TGTGCCAGCAGCCTGGAGGACAGATATGGCTACACCTTC
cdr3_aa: CASSLEDRYGYTF

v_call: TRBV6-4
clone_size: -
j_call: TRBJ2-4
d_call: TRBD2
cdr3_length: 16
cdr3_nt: TGTGCCAGCAGCTCGACTAGCGGGGGCACGGGAAACATTCAGTACTTC
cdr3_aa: CASSSTSGGTGNIQYF

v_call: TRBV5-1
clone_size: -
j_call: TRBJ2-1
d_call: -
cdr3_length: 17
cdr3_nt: TGCGCCAGCAGCTTCGCTGGGCGGGACTGGGGCTACAATGAGCAGTTCTTC
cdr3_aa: CASSFAGRDWGYNEQFF

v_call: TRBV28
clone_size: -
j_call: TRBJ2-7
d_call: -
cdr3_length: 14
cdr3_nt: TGTGCCAGCAGAGTCGGGACGGTTTCCTACGAGCAGTACTTC
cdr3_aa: CASRVGTVSYEQYF

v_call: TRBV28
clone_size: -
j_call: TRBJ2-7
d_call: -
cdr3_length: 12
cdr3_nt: TGTGCCAGCAGTCCCCCGGGGTACGAGCAGTACTTC
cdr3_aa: CASSPPGYEQYF

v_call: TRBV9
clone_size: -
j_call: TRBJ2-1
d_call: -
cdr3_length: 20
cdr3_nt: TGTGCCAGCAGCGTAGGTCAGGGGGCGGGAATGCGGGAGGATTGGTTTGAGCAGTTCTTC
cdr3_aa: CASSVGQGAGMREDWFEQFF

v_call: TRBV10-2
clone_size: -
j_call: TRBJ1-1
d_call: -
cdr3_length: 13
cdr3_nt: TGCGCCAGCAGTGAAAGCCTGAACACTGAAGCTTTCTTT
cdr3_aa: CASSESLNTEAFF

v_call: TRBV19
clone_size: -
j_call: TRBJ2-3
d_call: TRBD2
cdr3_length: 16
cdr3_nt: TGTGCCAGTAGTAGCTCTACGGGAGGGCAAGCAGATACGCAGTATTTT
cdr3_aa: CASSSSTGGQADTQYF

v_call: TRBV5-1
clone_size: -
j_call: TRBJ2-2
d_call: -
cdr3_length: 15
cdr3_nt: TGCGCCAGCAGCAAACAGGGGAGGTTCACCGGGGAGCTGTTTTTT
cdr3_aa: CASSKQGRFTGELFF

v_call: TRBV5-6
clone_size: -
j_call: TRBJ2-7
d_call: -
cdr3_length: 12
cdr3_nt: TGTGCCAGCAGCTCCAGCTCCTACGAGCAGTACTTC
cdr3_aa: CASSSSSYEQYF

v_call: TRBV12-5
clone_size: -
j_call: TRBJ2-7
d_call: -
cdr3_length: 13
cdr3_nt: TGTGCTAGTTTAGGTGGAGGGAGCTACGAGCAGTACTTC
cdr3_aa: CASLGGGSYEQYF

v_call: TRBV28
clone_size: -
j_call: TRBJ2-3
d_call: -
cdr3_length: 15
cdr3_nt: TGTGCCAGCAGTAGGGGGACTGGAAACACAGATACGCAGTATTTT
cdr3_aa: CASSRGTGNTDTQYF

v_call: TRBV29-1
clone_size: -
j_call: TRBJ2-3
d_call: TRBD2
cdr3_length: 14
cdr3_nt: TGCAGCGGTGAGACTAGCGGTCCCACAGATACGCAGTATTTT
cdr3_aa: CSGETSGPTDTQYF

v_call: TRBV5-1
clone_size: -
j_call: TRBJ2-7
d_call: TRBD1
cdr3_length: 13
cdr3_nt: TGCGCCAGCAGCCAGGGGGCTGGGTACGAGCAGTACTTC
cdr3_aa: CASSQGAGYEQYF

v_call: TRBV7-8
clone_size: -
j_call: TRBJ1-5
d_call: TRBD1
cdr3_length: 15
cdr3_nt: TGTGCCAGCAGACCCCAGGGGGCTAGCAATCAGCCCCAGCATTTT
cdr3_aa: CASRPQGASNQPQHF

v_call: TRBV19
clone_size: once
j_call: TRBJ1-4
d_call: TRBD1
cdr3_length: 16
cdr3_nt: TGTGCCAGTAGTATAGCCGGGACAGCCTCTAATGAAAAACTGTTTTTT
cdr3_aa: CASSIAGTASNEKLFF